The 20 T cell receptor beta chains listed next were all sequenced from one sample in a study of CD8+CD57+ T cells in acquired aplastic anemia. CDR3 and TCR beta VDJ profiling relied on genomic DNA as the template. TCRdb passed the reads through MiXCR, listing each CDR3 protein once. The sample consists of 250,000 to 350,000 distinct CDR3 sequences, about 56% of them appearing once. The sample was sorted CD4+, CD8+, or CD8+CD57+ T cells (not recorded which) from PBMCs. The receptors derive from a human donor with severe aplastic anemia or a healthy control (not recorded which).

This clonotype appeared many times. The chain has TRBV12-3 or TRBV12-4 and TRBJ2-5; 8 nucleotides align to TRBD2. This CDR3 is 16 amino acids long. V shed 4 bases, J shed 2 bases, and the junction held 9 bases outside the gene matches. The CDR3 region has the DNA TGTGCCAGCAGTTGGGATGCGGGGGGCAATCAAGAGACCCAGTACTTC. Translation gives CASSWDAGGNQETQYF.

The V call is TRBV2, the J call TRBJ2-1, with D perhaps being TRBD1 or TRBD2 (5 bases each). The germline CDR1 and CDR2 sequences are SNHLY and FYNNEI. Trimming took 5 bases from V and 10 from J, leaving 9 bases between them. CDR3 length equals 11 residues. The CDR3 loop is CASSRQREQFF. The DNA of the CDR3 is TGTGCCAGCAGTCGACAGCGGGAGCAGTTCTTC.

The CDR3 is CASSAGSPSSYEQYF. For the CDR3, the DNA is TGTGCCAGCAGTGCGGGGTCCCCTTCCTCCTACGAGCAGTACTTC. The chain links TRBV25-1 to TRBJ2-7; D may be TRBD2 (5 bases). V was trimmed by 4 bases and J by 0 bases, leaving 13 bases between them. The CDR3 covers 15 residues. CDR1 and CDR2 from the germline V gene are MGHDK and SYGVNS.

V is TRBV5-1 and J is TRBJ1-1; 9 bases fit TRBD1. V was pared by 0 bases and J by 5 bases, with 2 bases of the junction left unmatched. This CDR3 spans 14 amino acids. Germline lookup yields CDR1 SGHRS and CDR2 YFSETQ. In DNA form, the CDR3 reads TGCGCCAGCAGCTTGGACAGGGGGCAGACTGAAGCTTTCTTT. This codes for CASSLDRGQTEAFF.

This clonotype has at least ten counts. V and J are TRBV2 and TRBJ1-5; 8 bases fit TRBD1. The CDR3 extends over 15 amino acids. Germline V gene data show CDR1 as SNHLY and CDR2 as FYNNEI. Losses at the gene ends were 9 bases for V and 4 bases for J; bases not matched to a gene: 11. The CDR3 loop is CARGTGPRANQPQHF. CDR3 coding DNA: TGTGCCAGGGGGACAGGTCCAAGAGCAAATCAGCCCCAGCATTTT. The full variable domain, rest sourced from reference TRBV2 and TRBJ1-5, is EPEVTQTPSHQVTQMGQEVILRCVPISNHLYFYWYRQILGQKVEFLVSFYNNEISEKSEIFDDQFSVERPDGSNFTLKIRSTKLEDSAMYFCARGTGPRANQPQHFGDGTRLSIL.

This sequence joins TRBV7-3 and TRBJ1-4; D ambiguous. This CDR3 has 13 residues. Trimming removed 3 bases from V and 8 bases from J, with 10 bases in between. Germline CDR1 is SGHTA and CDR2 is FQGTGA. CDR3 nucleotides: TGTGCCAGCAGCTTCGGGCCTGGGGAAAAACTGTTTTTT. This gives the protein CASSFGPGEKLFF.

The DNA of the CDR3 is TGTGCCAGCATCAGGGTCGATGAGCAGTTCTTC. This codes for CASIRVDEQFF. This rearrangement joins TRBV12-3 or TRBV12-4 to TRBJ2-1, with TRBD1 as a possible D gene (5 bases). V was pared by 7 bases and J by 8 bases, with 9 bases between. There are 11 residues in the CDR3.

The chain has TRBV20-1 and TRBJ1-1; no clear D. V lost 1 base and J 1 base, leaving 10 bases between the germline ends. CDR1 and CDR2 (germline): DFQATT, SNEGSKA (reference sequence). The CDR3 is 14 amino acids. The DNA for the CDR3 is TGCAGTGCTAGAGTTCCAGCGGGGAACACTGAAGCTTTCTTT. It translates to CSARVPAGNTEAFF.

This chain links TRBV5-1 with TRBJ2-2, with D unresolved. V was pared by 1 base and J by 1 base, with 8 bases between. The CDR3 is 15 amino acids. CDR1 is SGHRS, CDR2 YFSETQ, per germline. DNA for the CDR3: TGCGCCAGCAGCTTGTCCGCAGTGAACACCGGGGAGCTGTTTTTT. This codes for CASSLSAVNTGELFF.

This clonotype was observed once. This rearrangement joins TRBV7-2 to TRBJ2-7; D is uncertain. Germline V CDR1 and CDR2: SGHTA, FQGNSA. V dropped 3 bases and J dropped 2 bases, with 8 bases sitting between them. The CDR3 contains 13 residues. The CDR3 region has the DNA TGTGCCAGCAGCTTGTATGGAACCTACGAGCAGTACTTC. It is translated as CASSLYGTYEQYF.

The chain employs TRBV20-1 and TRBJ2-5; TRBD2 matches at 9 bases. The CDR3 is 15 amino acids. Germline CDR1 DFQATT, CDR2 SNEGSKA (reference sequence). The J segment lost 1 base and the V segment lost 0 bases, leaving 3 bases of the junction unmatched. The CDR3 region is CSARELAGGQETQYF. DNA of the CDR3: TGCAGTGCTAGAGAACTAGCGGGCGGCCAAGAGACCCAGTACTTC.

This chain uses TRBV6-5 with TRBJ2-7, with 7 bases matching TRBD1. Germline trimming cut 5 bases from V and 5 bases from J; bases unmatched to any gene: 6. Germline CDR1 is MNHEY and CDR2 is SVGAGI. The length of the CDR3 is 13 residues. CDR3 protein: CASSTLQGNEQYF. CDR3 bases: TGTGCCAGCAGTACACTACAGGGGAACGAGCAGTACTTC.

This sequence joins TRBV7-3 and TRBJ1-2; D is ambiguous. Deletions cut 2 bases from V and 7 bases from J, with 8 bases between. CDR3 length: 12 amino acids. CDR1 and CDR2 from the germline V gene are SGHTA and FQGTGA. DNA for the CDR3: TGTGCCAGCAGCTTAGGGTACGGTGGCTACACCTTC. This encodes CASSLGYGGYTF.

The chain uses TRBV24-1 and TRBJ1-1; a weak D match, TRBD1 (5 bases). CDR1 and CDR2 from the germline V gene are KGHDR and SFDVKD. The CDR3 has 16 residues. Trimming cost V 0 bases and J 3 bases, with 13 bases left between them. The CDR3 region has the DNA TGTGCCACCAGTGATTTGGGCAGGGCGCAGGACACTGAAGCTTTCTTT. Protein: CATSDLGRAQDTEAFF.

Written as DNA, the CDR3 is TGCGCCAGCAGCTTGGGACAGGGTGACTACACCTTC. It is translated as CASSLGQGDYTF. This chain joins TRBV5-1 and TRBJ1-2, with 7 bases matching TRBD1. CDR1 and CDR2 (germline): SGHRS, YFSETQ. Germline trimming cut 0 bases from V and 10 bases from J; bases unmatched to any gene: 3. This CDR3 is 12 amino acids long.

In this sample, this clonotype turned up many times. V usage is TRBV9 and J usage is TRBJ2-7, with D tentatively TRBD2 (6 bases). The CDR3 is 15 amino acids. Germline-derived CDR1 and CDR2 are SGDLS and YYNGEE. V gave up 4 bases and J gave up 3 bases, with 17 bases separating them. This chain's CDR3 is CASSRGGVGDYEQYF. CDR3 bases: TGTGCCAGCAGCCGTGGCGGGGTAGGGGACTACGAGCAGTACTTC.

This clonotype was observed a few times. CDR3 sequence: CASRRGFVYEQYF. The CDR3 nucleotides are TGTGCCAGCAGGAGGGGGTTTGTGTACGAGCAGTACTTC. The rearrangement uses TRBV2 and TRBJ2-7; weak D call: TRBD1 (6 bases). Trimming took 6 bases from V and 4 from J, leaving 13 bases between them. CDR3 length: 13 amino acids. Germline V gene lookup returns CDR1 SNHLY and CDR2 FYNNEI.

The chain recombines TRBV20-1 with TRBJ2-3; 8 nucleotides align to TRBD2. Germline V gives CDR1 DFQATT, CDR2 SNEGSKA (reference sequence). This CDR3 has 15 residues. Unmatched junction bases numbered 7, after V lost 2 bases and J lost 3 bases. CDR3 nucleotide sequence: TGCAGTGCTAGACCCAGCGGGAGAGCTACAGATACGCAGTATTTT. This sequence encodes CSARPSGRATDTQYF.

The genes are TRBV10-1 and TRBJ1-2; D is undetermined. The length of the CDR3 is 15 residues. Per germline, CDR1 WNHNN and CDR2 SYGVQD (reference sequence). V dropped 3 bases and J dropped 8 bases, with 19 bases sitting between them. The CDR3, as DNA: TGCGCCAGCAGTGACCCGGGCGAGATATGGTGGGGCTACACCTTC. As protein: CASSDPGEIWWGYTF.

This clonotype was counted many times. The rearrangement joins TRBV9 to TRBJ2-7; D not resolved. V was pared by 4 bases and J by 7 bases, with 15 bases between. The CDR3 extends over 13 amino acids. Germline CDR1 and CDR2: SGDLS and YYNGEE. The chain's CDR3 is CASSPRTMGEQYF. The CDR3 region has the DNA TGTGCCAGCAGCCCGAGAACCATGGGGGAGCAGTACTTC.